This T cell receptor (beta chain) originates from a study of T-cell reconstitution after alpha-beta-depleted transplantation in children (TCRdb year 2016). About the investigation overall: T-cell immune reconstitution after TCRalphabeta/CD19-depleted allogeneic hematopoietic cell transplantation in children was quantitatively tracked in the study by means of TCR repertoire profiling. The paper as a whole reports these results and caveats: The frequencies of hyperexpanded clones fell over the following months, and after one year, T-cell counts and TCRbeta diversity were mostly attributed to newly produced T cells. The apparently early alphabetaT-cell count recovery about two months after transplant was reportedly dependent on only several hundred rapidly expanded clones derived from non-depleted graft cells. In some patients, the high TCRbeta diversity seen at day 60 was put down to recipient T cells and intrathymic progenitors that had survived conditioning.

The meaning of the sample's treatment or condition label: allogeneic hematopoietic cell transplantation with graft depleted of TCRalphabeta T cells and CD19 B cells. TCRalphabeta/CD19-depleted allogeneic hematopoietic cell grafts were given to the transplant recipients, all of whom were children. The CDR3, from cysteine to phenylalanine, totals 13 residues. Only the CDR3 region is kept as DNA, spanning 39 bases read in frame from base 1. V is shortened by 6 bases, J by 7 bases, and the region joining them spans 10 bases. This clonotype was seen at least ten times. Its specific antigen is unknown. No base-level quality is on record; no much larger clone is a single base apart. Library construction relied on PCR. The listed sequencing device is Illumina HiSeq 2500. TCR library preparation used molecular barcoding, with unique molecular identifiers applied to normalize quantification of the TCRbeta repertoire. TCRdb handled the public reads itself, with Q25 trimming in fastp and clone calling in MiXCR, and kept productive beta chains. For every CDR3 protein sequence, its rows merge into one entry that carries the most common genes and DNA. This sample is represented by about 200,000 distinct CDR3 sequences; roughly 8.3% of them were singletons. Roughly a third of the sample goes to the ten largest clones.

Sequences were derived from PBMCs, mostly from graft donor cells, sampled 360 days after TCRalphabeta/CD19-depleted stem cell transplant. The V and J segments used are TRBV12-3 or TRBV12-4 and TRBJ1-6, with the D segment identity uncertain. This TCR came from a male patient aged 2-9 years who had a stem cell transplant for acute myeloid leukemia, so the T cells may come from the graft donor. CDR3 sequence: CASSPTENSPLHF. The base sequence is TGTGCCAGCAGCCCAACCGAAAATTCACCCCTCCACTTT.